This T cell receptor beta chain came from a study of T cells after yellow fever vaccination. TCRdb analysed the 5' RACE reads with MiXCR anew, one entry per CDR3 protein. The table shows 78,000 or so distinct CDR3 sequences, with approximately 7.3% occurring only once. Whole-study findings and limits: Most primary-vaccination clones reappeared after the booster (just under 98% CD4, 88% CD8).

A note on this clonotype: The antigen is unknown.

V lost 4 bases and J lost 6, with 17 bases in between. Looked up from germline, CDR1 is SGHNT and CDR2 is YYREEE (reference sequence). This CDR3 contains 14 residues. This chain connects TRBV5-4 to TRBJ2-7, with D maybe TRBD1 (6 bases). The receptor was isolated from a man aged 18 to 29 who received the YFV17D yellow fever vaccine. The starting material was CD8+ T cells sorted from PBMCs, obtained approximately 11 days after the first yellow fever vaccination. The CDR3 nucleotides are TGTGCCAGCAGCCACAATCCAGGGGCAGGCGAGCAGTACGTC. It translates to CASSHNPGAGEQYV.